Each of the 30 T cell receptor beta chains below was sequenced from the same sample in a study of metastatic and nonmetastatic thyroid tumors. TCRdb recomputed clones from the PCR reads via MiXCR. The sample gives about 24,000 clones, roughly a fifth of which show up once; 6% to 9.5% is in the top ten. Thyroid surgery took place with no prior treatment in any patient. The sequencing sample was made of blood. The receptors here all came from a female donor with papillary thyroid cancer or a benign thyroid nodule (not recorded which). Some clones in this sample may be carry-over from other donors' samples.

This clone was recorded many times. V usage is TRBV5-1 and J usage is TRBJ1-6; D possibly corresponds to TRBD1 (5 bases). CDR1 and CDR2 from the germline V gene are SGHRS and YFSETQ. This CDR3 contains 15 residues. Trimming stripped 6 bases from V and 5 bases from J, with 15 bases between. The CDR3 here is CASTSWGFDNSPLHF. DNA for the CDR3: TGCGCCAGCACTTCATGGGGGTTCGATAATTCACCCCTCCACTTT.

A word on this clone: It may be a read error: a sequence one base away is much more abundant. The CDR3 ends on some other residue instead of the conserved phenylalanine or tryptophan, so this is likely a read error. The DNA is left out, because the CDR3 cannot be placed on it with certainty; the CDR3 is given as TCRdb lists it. The CDR3 spells CASSRLSGDL. The genes are TRBV2 and TRBJ2-6; TRBD2, the table's D call, was not compared with the DNA. Both ends counted, the CDR3 spans 10 residues. From germline, CDR1 is SNHLY and CDR2 FYNNEI.

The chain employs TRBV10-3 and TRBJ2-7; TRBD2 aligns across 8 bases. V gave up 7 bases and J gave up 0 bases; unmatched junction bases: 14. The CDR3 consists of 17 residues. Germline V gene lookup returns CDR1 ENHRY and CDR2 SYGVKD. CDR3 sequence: CAITSGGATPCSYEQYF. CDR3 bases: TGTGCCATCACGAGCGGGGGTGCAACTCCGTGCTCCTACGAGCAGTACTTC.

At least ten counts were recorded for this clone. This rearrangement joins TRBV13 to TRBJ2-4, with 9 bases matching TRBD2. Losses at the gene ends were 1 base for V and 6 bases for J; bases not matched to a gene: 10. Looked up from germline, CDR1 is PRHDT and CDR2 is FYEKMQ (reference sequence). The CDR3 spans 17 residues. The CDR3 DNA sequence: TGTGCCAGCAGCTTAGTGCGGGGGGGCGTTCGAGGAAACATTCAGTACTTC. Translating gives CASSLVRGGVRGNIQYF.

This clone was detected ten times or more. The CDR3 region is CASSISSYTDTQYF. The DNA of the CDR3 is TGTGCCAGTAGTATCTCTAGCTACACAGATACGCAGTATTTT. This sequence joins TRBV19 and TRBJ2-3; tentatively, D is TRBD2 (5 bases). CDR1 is LNHDA and CDR2 is SQIVND in the germline V gene (reference sequence). The CDR3 contains 14 residues. The V and J ends lost 3 bases and 2 bases respectively, with 9 bases between them.

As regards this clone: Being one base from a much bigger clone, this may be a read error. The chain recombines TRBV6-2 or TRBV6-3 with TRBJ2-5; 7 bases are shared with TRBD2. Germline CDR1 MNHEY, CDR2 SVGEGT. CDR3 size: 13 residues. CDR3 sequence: CASIASGQGTQYF. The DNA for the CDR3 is TGTGCCAGCATCGCTAGCGGCCAAGGGACCCAGTACTTC.

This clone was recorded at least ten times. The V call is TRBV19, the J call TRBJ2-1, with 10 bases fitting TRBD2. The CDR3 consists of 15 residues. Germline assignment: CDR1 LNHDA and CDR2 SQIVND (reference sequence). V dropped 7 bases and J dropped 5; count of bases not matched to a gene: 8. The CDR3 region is CASTAGGPGHNEQFF. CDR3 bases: TGTGCCAGTACAGCGGGAGGGCCGGGGCACAATGAGCAGTTCTTC.

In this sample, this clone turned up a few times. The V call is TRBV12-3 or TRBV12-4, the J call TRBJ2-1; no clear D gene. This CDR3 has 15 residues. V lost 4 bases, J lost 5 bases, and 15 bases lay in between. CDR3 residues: CASSSHMVPDNEQFF. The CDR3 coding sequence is TGTGCCAGCAGTTCCCACATGGTACCTGACAATGAGCAGTTCTTC.

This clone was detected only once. The DNA for the CDR3 is TGTGCCAGCTCTCCCTATCTAGAAGAGACCCAGTACTTC. It yields the protein CASSPYLEETQYF. This chain links TRBV18 with TRBJ2-5; no firm D call. The germline V and J ends were trimmed by 6 bases and 3 bases, with 11 bases remaining between them. In germline, CDR1 is KGHSH, CDR2 LQKENI. This CDR3 contains 13 residues.

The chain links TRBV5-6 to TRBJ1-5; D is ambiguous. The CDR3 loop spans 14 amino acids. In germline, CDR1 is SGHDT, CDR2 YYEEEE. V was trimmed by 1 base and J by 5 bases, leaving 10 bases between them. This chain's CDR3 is CASSLTERDQPQHF. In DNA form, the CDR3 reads TGTGCCAGCAGCTTGACAGAACGAGATCAGCCCCAGCATTTT.

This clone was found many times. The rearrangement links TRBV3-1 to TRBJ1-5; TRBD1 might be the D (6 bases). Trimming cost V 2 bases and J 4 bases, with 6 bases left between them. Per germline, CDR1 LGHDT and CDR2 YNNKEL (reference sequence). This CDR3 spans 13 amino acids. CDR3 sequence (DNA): TGTGCCAGCAGCCAAACAGGGAATCAGCCCCAGCATTTT. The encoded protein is CASSQTGNQPQHF.

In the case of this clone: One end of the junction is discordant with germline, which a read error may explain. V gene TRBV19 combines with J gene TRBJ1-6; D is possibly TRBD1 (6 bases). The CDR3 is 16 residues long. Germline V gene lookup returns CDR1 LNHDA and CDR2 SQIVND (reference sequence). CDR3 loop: CTSSMTGGSYHSPLHF. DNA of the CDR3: TGTACCAGTAGTATGACAGGAGGCTCCTATCATTCACCCCTCCACTTT.

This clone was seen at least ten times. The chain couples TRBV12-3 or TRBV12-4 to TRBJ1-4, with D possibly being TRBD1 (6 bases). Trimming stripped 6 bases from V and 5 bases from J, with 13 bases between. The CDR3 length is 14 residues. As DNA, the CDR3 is TGTGCCAGCAGCCCAGGGGTGGGGAATGAAAAACTGTTTTTT. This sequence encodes CASSPGVGNEKLFF.

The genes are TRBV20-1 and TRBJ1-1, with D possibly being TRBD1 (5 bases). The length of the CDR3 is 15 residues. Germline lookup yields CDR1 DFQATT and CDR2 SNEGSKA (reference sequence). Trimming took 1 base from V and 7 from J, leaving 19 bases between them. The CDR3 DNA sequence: TGCAGTGCTAGAGGCCAGGGAGGCAAAAGGGGTGAAGCTTTCTTT. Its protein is CSARGQGGKRGEAFF.

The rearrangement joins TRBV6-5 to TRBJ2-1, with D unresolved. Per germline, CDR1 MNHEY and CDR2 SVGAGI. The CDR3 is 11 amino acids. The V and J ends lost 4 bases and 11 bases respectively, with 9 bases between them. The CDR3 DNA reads TGTGCCAGCAGTTGCGGATATCAGCAGTTCTTC. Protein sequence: CASSCGYQQFF.

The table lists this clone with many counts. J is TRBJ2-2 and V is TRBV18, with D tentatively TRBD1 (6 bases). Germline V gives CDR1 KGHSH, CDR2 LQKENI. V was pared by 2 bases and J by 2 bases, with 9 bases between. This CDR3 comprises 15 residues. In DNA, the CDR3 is TGTGCCAGCTCACCAAACAGGGAAAACACCGGGGAGCTGTTTTTT. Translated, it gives CASSPNRENTGELFF.

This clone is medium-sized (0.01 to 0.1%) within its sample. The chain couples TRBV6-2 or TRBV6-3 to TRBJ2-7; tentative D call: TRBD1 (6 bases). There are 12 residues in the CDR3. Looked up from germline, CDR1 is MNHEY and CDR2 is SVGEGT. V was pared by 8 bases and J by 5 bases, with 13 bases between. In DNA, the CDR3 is TGTGCCAGCCGTACAGGGTCCCACGAGCAGTACTTC. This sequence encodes CASRTGSHEQYF.

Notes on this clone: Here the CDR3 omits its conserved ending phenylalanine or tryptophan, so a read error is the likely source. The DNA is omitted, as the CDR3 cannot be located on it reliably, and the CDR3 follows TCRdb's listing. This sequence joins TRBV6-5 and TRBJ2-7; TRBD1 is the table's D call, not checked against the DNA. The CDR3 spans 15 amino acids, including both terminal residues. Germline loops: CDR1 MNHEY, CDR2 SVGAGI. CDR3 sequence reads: CARSYSIGVGHEHYL.

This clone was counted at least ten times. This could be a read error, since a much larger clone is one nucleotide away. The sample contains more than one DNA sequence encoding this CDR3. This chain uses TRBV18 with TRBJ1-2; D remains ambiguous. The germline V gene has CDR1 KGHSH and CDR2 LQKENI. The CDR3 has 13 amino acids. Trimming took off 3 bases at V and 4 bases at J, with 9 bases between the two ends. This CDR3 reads CASSPDTGYGYTF. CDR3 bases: TGTGCCAGCTCACCCGACACGGGCTATGGCTACACCTTC.

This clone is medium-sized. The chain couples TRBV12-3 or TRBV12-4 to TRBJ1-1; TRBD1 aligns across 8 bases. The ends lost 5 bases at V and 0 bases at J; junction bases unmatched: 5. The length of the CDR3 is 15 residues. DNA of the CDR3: TGTGCCAGCAGTAGGACAGGGAACATGAACACTGAAGCTTTCTTT. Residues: CASSRTGNMNTEAFF.

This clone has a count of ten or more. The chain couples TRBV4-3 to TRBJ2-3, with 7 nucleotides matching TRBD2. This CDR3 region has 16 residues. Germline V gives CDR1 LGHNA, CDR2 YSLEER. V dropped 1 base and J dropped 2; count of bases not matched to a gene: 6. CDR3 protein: CASSQGGGGPTDTQYF. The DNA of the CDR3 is TGCGCCAGCAGCCAAGGTGGCGGGGGACCCACAGATACGCAGTATTTT.

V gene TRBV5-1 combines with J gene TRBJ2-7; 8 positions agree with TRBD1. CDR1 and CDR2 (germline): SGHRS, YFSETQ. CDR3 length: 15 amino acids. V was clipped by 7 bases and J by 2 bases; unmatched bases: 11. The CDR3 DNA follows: TGCGCCAGCGGCTCCCCGGGACAGGTCCCCTACGAGCAGTACTTC. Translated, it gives CASGSPGQVPYEQYF. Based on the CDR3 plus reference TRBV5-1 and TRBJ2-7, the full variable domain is KAGVTQTPRYLIKTRGQQVTLSCSPISGHRSVSWYQQTPGQGLQFLFEYFSETQRNKGNFPGRFSGRQFSNSRSEMNVSTLELGDSALYLCASGSPGQVPYEQYFGPGTRLTVT.

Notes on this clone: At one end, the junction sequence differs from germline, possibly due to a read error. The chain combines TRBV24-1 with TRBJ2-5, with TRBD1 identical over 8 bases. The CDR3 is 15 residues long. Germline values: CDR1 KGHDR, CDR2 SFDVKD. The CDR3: CATSDPGQVDETLDF. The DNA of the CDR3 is TGTGCCACCAGTGACCCGGGACAGGTGGACGAGACCCTGGACTTC.

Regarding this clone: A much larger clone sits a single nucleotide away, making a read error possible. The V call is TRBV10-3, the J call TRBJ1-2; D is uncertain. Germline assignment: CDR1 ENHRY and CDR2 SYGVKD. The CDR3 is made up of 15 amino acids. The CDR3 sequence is CAISDSFPGTYGHTF. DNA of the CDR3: TGTGCCATCAGTGATTCATTTCCGGGAACCTATGGCCACACCTTC.

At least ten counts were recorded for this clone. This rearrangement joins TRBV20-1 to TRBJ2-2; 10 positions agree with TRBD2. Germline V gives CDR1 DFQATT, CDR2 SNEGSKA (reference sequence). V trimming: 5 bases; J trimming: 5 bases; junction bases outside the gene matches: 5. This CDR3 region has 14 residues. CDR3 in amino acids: CSAASGSGTGELFF. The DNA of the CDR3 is TGCAGTGCTGCTAGCGGGAGTGGTACCGGGGAGCTGTTTTTT.

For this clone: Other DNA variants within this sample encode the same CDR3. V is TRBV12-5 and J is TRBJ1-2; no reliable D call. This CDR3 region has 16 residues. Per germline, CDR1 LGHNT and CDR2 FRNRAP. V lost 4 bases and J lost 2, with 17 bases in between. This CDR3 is CASGWGGPTLNYGYTF. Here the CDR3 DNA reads TGTGCTAGTGGTTGGGGTGGTCCCACTTTAAACTATGGCTACACCTTC.

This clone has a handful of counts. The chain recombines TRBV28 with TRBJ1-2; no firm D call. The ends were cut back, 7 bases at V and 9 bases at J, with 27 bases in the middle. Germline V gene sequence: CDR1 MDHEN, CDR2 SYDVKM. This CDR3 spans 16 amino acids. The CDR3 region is CASIFVGADISICYTF. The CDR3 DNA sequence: TGTGCCAGCATTTTCGTAGGCGCCGATATTTCTATTTGCTACACCTTC.

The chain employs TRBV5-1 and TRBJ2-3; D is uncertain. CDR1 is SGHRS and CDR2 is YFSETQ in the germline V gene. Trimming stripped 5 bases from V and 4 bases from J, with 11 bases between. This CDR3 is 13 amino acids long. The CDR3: CASRSSASDTQYF. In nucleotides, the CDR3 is TGCGCCAGCAGATCTAGTGCCTCAGATACGCAGTATTTT.

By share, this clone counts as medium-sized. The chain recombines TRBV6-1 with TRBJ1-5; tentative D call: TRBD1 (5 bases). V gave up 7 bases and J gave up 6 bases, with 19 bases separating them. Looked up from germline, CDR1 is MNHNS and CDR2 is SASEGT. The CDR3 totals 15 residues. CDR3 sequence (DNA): TGTGCCAGCACCCGAACCGGGACGGGGGGTCAGCCCCAGCATTTT. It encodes CASTRTGTGGQPQHF.

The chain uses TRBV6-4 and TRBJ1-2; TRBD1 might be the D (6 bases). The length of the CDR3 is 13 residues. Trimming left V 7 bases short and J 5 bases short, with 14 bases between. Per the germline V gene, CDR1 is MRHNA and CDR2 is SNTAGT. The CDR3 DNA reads TGTGCCAGCATCCGGACAGCGTATTATGGCTACACCTTC. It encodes CASIRTAYYGYTF.